These 24 T cell receptor beta chains were all obtained from the same sample, sequenced in a study of T cells in Graves' hyperthyroidism and ophthalmopathy. Template material for amplifying TCR beta CDR3 regions consisted of RNA transcripts. The HTBI primer set was used in a first-round RT-PCR of the TCR CDR3. In TCRdb, the multiplex PCR reads were re-called with MiXCR into one record per CDR3 protein. Of approximately 200,000 distinct CDR3 sequences detected, around 17% appear once; the ten largest clones hold 35% to 50%. The material sequenced was blood. Source of these receptors: a middle-aged man with Graves' hyperthyroidism.

The sample holds one count of this clonotype. The chain joins TRBV5-6 to TRBJ2-1; TRBD2 is a possible D gene (6 bases). V shed 4 bases and J shed 0 bases, with 14 bases lying between them. The CDR3 has 16 amino acids. Germline CDR1 is SGHDT and CDR2 is YYEEEE. The DNA of the CDR3 is TGTGCCAGCAGCCCGGGGGTTGGGACCTCCTACAATGAGCAGTTCTTC. Its protein is CASSPGVGTSYNEQFF.

The table lists this clonotype with many counts. V is TRBV7-2 and J is TRBJ2-1, with D tentatively TRBD2 (6 bases). This CDR3 is built from 17 residues. Trimming removed 1 base at V and 2 bases at J, with 15 bases between. Germline V gene lookup returns CDR1 SGHTA and CDR2 FQGNSA. Written as DNA, the CDR3 is TGTGCCAGCAGCTTAGACCCGCGGGGTAACCCCTACAATGAGCAGTTCTTC. Its translation is CASSLDPRGNPYNEQFF.

This clonotype was detected a few times. The rearrangement joins TRBV5-1 to TRBJ2-2, with a tentative D call TRBD2 (6 bases). This CDR3 is built from 14 residues. Per the germline V gene, CDR1 is SGHRS and CDR2 is YFSETQ. Trimming removed 6 bases from V and 6 bases from J, with 15 bases in between. The chain's CDR3 is CASMAGTGSGELFF. Here the CDR3 DNA reads TGCGCCAGCATGGCCGGGACTGGGTCCGGGGAGCTGTTTTTT.

This clonotype has at least ten counts. CDR3 protein: CASSRDFEAFF. The CDR3 region has the DNA TGTGCCAGCAGTCGGGATTTTGAAGCTTTCTTT. The chain carries TRBV28 and TRBJ1-1; no clear D. V gave up 5 bases and J gave up 7 bases, with 8 bases separating them. This CDR3 spans 11 amino acids. Germline V CDR1 and CDR2: MDHEN, SYDVKM.

Only a few counts were recorded for this clonotype. V and J are TRBV24-1 and TRBJ1-2; maybe TRBD1 (6 bases). The CDR3 runs to 14 residues. Germline assignment: CDR1 KGHDR and CDR2 SFDVKD. With 3 bases removed from V and 7 bases from J, the gap between germline ends came to 14 bases. The chain's CDR3 is CATSDLQGFAGYTF. The CDR3 nucleotides are TGTGCCACCAGTGATCTCCAGGGGTTTGCTGGCTACACCTTC.

This clonotype showed up many times. V is TRBV2 and J is TRBJ2-7; no reliable D call. The V gene lost 3 bases and the J gene lost 6 bases, with 9 bases spanning the gap. The CDR3 extends over 12 amino acids. Germline V CDR1 and CDR2: SNHLY, FYNNEI. CDR3 sequence (DNA): TGTGCCAGCAGTGATCTGGTTTTCGAGCAGTACTTC. Protein: CASSDLVFEQYF.

This clonotype was seen ten or more times. The chain carries TRBV29-1 and TRBJ2-3; 8 bases align to TRBD2. The CDR3 is 15 amino acids. Germline CDR1 SQVTM, CDR2 ANQGSEA. J was trimmed by 0 bases and V by 4 bases; bases with no gene match: 6. Here the CDR3 DNA reads TGCAGCGTTGTTTTGAGCGGGGGTAGCACAGATACGCAGTATTTT. Translation: CSVVLSGGSTDTQYF.

The chain employs TRBV20-1 and TRBJ1-6, with 7 bases that match TRBD1. Unmatched junction bases numbered 14, after V lost 0 bases and J lost 3 bases. The V gene's germline CDR1 is DFQATT and CDR2 SNEGSKA (reference sequence). The CDR3 spans 19 residues. CDR3 bases: TGCAGTGCTAGAGATCCAAGCCCCGGGACAGATATCTATAATTCACCCCTCCACTTT. Protein: CSARDPSPGTDIYNSPLHF.

This clonotype was counted many times. V gene TRBV6-1 combines with J gene TRBJ2-5, with D hard to call. Trimming left V 5 bases short and J 2 bases short, with 9 bases between. Germline assignment: CDR1 MNHNS and CDR2 SASEGT. The CDR3 runs to 13 residues. In nucleotides, the CDR3 is TGTGCCAGCAGTCCGGACGAGCAAGAGACCCAGTACTTC. It is translated as CASSPDEQETQYF.

This clonotype was recorded many times. V usage is TRBV27 and J usage is TRBJ1-5; D remains unclear. Looked up from germline, CDR1 is MNHEY and CDR2 is SMNVEV (reference sequence). V lost 3 bases, J lost 5 bases, and 8 bases lay in between. The CDR3 is 13 amino acids. The CDR3 DNA reads TGTGCCAGCAGTTTCGCAGGCTATCAGCCCCAGCATTTT. Its protein product is CASSFAGYQPQHF.

A few counts support this clonotype. This chain's CDR3 is CASSGRQGWGYTF. The CDR3 nucleotides are TGTGCCAGCAGCGGAAGACAGGGCTGGGGCTACACCTTC. The gene calls are TRBV5-8 and TRBJ1-2, with TRBD1 matching 7 bases. The CDR3 runs 13 residues. Trimming at V came to 4 bases and at J to 8 bases, leaving 8 bases not matched to a gene. CDR1 and CDR2 from the germline V gene are SGHTS and YDEGEE.

This clonotype occurred many times. The chain is built from TRBV2 and TRBJ1-1; tentative D call: TRBD1 (5 bases). V dropped 3 bases and J dropped 4 bases, with 9 bases sitting between them. Germline V gene lookup returns CDR1 SNHLY and CDR2 FYNNEI. The CDR3 loop spans 13 amino acids. The CDR3 DNA sequence: TGTGCCAGCAGTGACCAGGGACTCACTGAAGCTTTCTTT. Translating gives CASSDQGLTEAFF.

This clonotype has ten or more counts. The V gene is TRBV20-1, the J gene TRBJ2-3; D is ambiguous. The V end was cut by 5 bases, the J end by 0 bases, with 15 bases between. CDR3 length: 15 amino acids. The germline V gene encodes CDR1 DFQATT and CDR2 SNEGSKA (reference sequence). CDR3 in amino acids: CSAPNPDPSTDTQYF. CDR3 in DNA: TGCAGTGCTCCCAACCCAGACCCTAGCACAGATACGCAGTATTTT.

There are many counts of this clonotype. The genes are TRBV11-1 and TRBJ2-3, with a tentative D call TRBD1 (6 bases). CDR3 length: 18 residues. The germline V and J ends were trimmed by 1 base and 1 base, with 18 bases remaining between them. Looked up from germline, CDR1 is SGHAT and CDR2 is FQDESV (reference sequence). The CDR3 sequence: CASSLEAGQGHGTDTQYF. Here the CDR3 DNA reads TGTGCCAGCAGCTTAGAAGCCGGCCAGGGGCATGGCACAGATACGCAGTATTTT.

This clonotype was recorded a few times. The chain carries TRBV6-6 and TRBJ2-2, with D possibly matching TRBD1 (7 bases). V lost 0 bases, J lost 5 bases, and 16 bases lay in between. CDR3 length: 17 amino acids. CDR1 and CDR2 (germline): MNHNY, SVGAGI (reference sequence). CDR3 amino acids: CASSYSGARGETGELFF. CDR3 coding DNA: TGTGCCAGCAGTTACTCCGGGGCCAGGGGGGAGACCGGGGAGCTGTTTTTT.

A remark on this clonotype: This may come from a read error, since a much larger clone is one base off. The V and J genes are TRBV12-3 or TRBV12-4 and TRBJ1-6, with D possibly matching TRBD1 (6 bases). The CDR3 has 17 amino acids. V lost 6 bases to trimming and J lost 0 bases, with 15 bases between them. This CDR3 reads CASSYDRRSSYNSPLHF. CDR3 DNA: TGTGCCAGCAGCTACGACAGGCGTTCCTCCTATAATTCACCCCTCCACTTT.

This clonotype was recorded many times. The genes are TRBV7-2 and TRBJ1-2; D perhaps matches TRBD1 (6 bases). This CDR3 comprises 14 residues. V lost 1 base to trimming and J lost 14 bases, with 20 bases between them. Germline CDR1 SGHTA, CDR2 FQGNSA. The CDR3 loop reads CASSLGMGHIPRTF. CDR3 sequence (DNA): TGTGCCAGCAGCTTAGGGATGGGACACATCCCTAGGACCTTC.

This clonotype was recorded at least ten times. The chain is built from TRBV7-9 and TRBJ2-7; 8 positions agree with TRBD1. CDR1 is SEHNR and CDR2 is FQNEAQ in the germline V gene (reference sequence). The J segment lost 2 bases and the V segment lost 5 bases, leaving 5 bases of the junction unmatched. The CDR3 extends over 14 amino acids. The CDR3 spells CASSTKTGAYEQYF. The DNA of the CDR3 is TGTGCCAGCAGCACGAAGACAGGGGCCTACGAGCAGTACTTC.

This clonotype was found many times. The chain couples TRBV11-3 to TRBJ2-3; D gene uncertain. In germline, CDR1 is SGHNT, CDR2 YENEEA. CDR3 length: 15 amino acids. V lost 5 bases, J lost 2 bases, and 14 bases lay in between. CDR3 DNA sequence: TGTGCCAGCAGCCCAAATGGGCTCCACACAGATACGCAGTATTTT. Protein sequence: CASSPNGLHTDTQYF.

This clonotype was seen many times. The V call is TRBV5-1, the J call TRBJ1-1; no definite D call. V dropped 0 bases and J dropped 3 bases, with 9 bases sitting between them. Germline CDR1 SGHRS, CDR2 YFSETQ. The CDR3 contains 14 residues. CDR3 DNA: TGCGCCAGCAGCTTGGCAGTGACCGACACTGAAGCTTTCTTT. This gives the protein CASSLAVTDTEAFF.

At least ten counts were recorded for this clonotype. This chain links TRBV27 with TRBJ1-2; 10 bases match TRBD1. The germline V gene encodes CDR1 MNHEY and CDR2 SMNVEV (reference sequence). Trimming removed 5 bases from V and 1 base from J; junction bases left unmatched: 4. The CDR3 is made up of 15 amino acids. The CDR3 DNA reads as TGTGCCAGCAGTCCCCGGACAGGGGGTAACTATGGCTACACCTTC. This translates into CASSPRTGGNYGYTF.

This clonotype was seen ten or more times. This sequence joins TRBV5-4 and TRBJ2-1, with 9 bases that match TRBD1. J gave up 9 bases and V 2 bases, and 6 bases lay outside the gene matches. The CDR3 extends over 14 amino acids. The germline V gene encodes CDR1 SGHNT and CDR2 YYREEE (reference sequence). DNA for the CDR3: TGTGCCAGCAGCTTCGAACAGGGGGCAGTTGAGCAGTTCTTC. Its translation is CASSFEQGAVEQFF. Full variable domain (remainder filled in from reference TRBV5-4 and TRBJ2-1): ETGVTQSPTHLIKTRGQQVTLRCSSQSGHNTVSWYQQALGQGPQFIFQYYREEENGRGNFPPRFSGLQFPNYSSELNVNALELDDSALYLCASSFEQGAVEQFFGPGTRLTVL.

This clonotype occurred many times. V is TRBV5-1 and J is TRBJ2-1, with D perhaps given as TRBD1 or TRBD2 (5 bases each). The CDR3 runs to 13 residues. Looked up from germline, CDR1 is SGHRS and CDR2 is YFSETQ. The germline V and J ends were trimmed by 5 bases and 5 bases, with 11 bases remaining between them. CDR3 DNA sequence: TGCGCCAGCAGACGGGACGTGGACAATGAGCAGTTCTTC. Residues: CASRRDVDNEQFF. Based on the CDR3 plus reference TRBV5-1 and TRBJ2-1, the full variable domain is KAGVTQTPRYLIKTRGQQVTLSCSPISGHRSVSWYQQTPGQGLQFLFEYFSETQRNKGNFPGRFSGRQFSNSRSEMNVSTLELGDSALYLCASRRDVDNEQFFGPGTRLTVL.

This clonotype was found many times. The chain joins TRBV29-1 to TRBJ1-1; D is uncertain. The germline gives CDR1 SQVTM, CDR2 ANQGSEA. The V gene lost 8 bases and the J gene lost 0 bases, with 13 bases spanning the gap. The CDR3 has 13 residues. CDR3 amino acids: CSSQGQLNTEAFF. The CDR3 bases are TGCAGCTCGCAAGGCCAGTTGAACACTGAAGCTTTCTTT.